A single sample is the source of the 31 T cell receptor beta chains below, sequenced in a study of lymphopenia after photon versus proton radiotherapy. Assay: immunoSEQ multiplex PCR; the TCRdb copy retains only in-frame clones and omits some. The table shows approximately 17,000 clones, with about nine tenths occurring only once. The source was peripheral blood, collected from a patient treated with proton-based radiotherapy. The source is a woman aged 60-75 years with cholangiocarcinoma. Some clones in this sample may be carry-over from other donors' samples.

The chain combines TRBV10-3 with TRBJ1-1, with D tentatively TRBD1 (6 bases). The CDR3 runs to 14 residues. Germline values: CDR1 ENHRY, CDR2 SYGVKD. The ends were cut back, 5 bases at V and 1 base at J, with 11 bases in the middle. CDR3 residues: CAISRGGGNTEAFF. As DNA, the CDR3 is TGTGCCATCAGTAGGGGGGGAGGGAACACTGAAGCTTTCTTT.

The chain has TRBV4-3 and TRBJ2-7; 9 nucleotides match TRBD1. CDR1 and CDR2 from the germline V gene are LGHNA and YSLEER. V gave up 1 base and J gave up 2 bases; unmatched junction bases: 3. The CDR3 spans 15 residues. CDR3: CASSQGQGGPYEQYF. CDR3 DNA sequence: TGCGCCAGCAGCCAAGGACAGGGGGGGCCCTACGAGCAGTACTTC.

The genes are TRBV5-1 and TRBJ2-3; no clear D. The CDR3 totals 15 residues. Trimming shortened V by 2 bases and J by 0 bases, and 10 bases separated the two germline ends. Germline V gene lookup returns CDR1 SGHRS and CDR2 YFSETQ. DNA of the CDR3: TGCGCCAGCAGCTTTACGAGACAAAGCACAGATACGCAGTATTTT. Its protein is CASSFTRQSTDTQYF.

The rearrangement joins TRBV5-1 to TRBJ2-3, with D possibly being TRBD1 or TRBD2 (5 bases each). The CDR3 totals 14 residues. Germline V gene data show CDR1 as SGHRS and CDR2 as YFSETQ. V lost 0 bases to trimming and J lost 4 bases, with 9 bases between them. The CDR3 protein is CASSLAGTPDTQYF. The CDR3 DNA sequence: TGCGCCAGCAGCTTGGCAGGGACCCCAGATACGCAGTATTTT.

V is TRBV7-9 and J is TRBJ2-2, with a weak D call TRBD1 (6 bases). Germline V gives CDR1 SEHNR, CDR2 FQNEAQ (reference sequence). Between the trimmed V and J ends, which lost 6 bases and 0 bases, there was a span of 17 bases. This CDR3 is built from 17 residues. The CDR3 sequence: CASRSLRGTTNTGELFF. In nucleotides, the CDR3 is TGTGCCAGCAGAAGTCTTAGGGGGACAACGAACACCGGGGAGCTGTTTTTT.

The rearrangement uses TRBV5-1 and TRBJ2-6; 9 bases agree with TRBD1. Germline-derived CDR1 and CDR2 are SGHRS and YFSETQ. After removal of 4 bases from V and 0 bases from J, the junction contained 5 bases not matched to a gene. This CDR3 region has 17 residues. CDR3 amino acids: CASSQTGGHSGANVLTF. The CDR3 nucleotides are TGCGCCAGCAGCCAGACAGGGGGTCACTCTGGGGCCAACGTCCTGACTTTC.

CDR3 region: CASSLGHYEQYF. In DNA, the CDR3 is TGTGCCAGCAGCCTCGGACACTACGAGCAGTACTTC. V usage is TRBV11-2 and J usage is TRBJ2-7, with D possibly matching TRBD1 (5 bases). This CDR3 is 12 amino acids long. Trimming removed 5 bases at V and 3 bases at J, with 8 bases between. The germline CDR1 and CDR2 sequences are SGHAT and FQNNGV.

CDR3 in DNA: TGTGCCAGCAGCCGATCCCTGGAGACCCAGTACTTC. This encodes CASSRSLETQYF. The rearrangement joins TRBV9 to TRBJ2-5, with no clear D. Germline assignment: CDR1 SGDLS and CDR2 YYNGEE. Trimming took off 4 bases at V and 5 bases at J, with 9 bases between the two ends. The CDR3 sequence is 12 residues long.

This clone appeared once. J is TRBJ2-7 and V is TRBV2; perhaps TRBD1 as D (6 bases). Trimming removed 8 bases from V and 0 bases from J, with 14 bases in between. The germline gives CDR1 SNHLY, CDR2 FYNNEI. The CDR3 sequence is 14 residues long. CDR3 sequence (DNA): TGTGCCAGCCGTAACCGGGACAACTCCTACGAGCAGTACTTC. The encoded protein is CASRNRDNSYEQYF.

The chain carries TRBV7-3 and TRBJ1-1; D gene uncertain. Per germline, CDR1 SGHTA and CDR2 FQGTGA. Trimming left V 4 bases short and J 1 base short, with 10 bases between. This CDR3 contains 14 residues. CDR3 residues: CASSSQGRNTEAFF. In DNA form, the CDR3 reads TGTGCCAGCAGCTCACAAGGGAGGAACACTGAAGCTTTCTTT.

The chain carries TRBV13 and TRBJ1-3; D uncertain. Trimming stripped 3 bases from V and 5 bases from J, with 5 bases between. The CDR3 length is 12 residues. Per germline, CDR1 PRHDT and CDR2 FYEKMQ (reference sequence). DNA for the CDR3: TGTGCCAGCAGCTTTTCGAGAAACACCATATATTTT. This sequence encodes CASSFSRNTIYF.

The CDR3: CASSKVATNEKLFF. The CDR3 DNA is TGTGCCAGCAGCAAAGTGGCCACGAATGAAAAACTGTTTTTT. This rearrangement joins TRBV21-1 to TRBJ1-4; TRBD1 is taken as the D call from the table, unchecked against the DNA. TRBV21-1 is recorded as a pseudogene. The CDR3 is made up of 14 amino acids.

The rearrangement links TRBV6-5 to TRBJ2-1; 10 bases match TRBD1. The CDR3 loop spans 13 amino acids. Germline assignment: CDR1 MNHEY and CDR2 SVGAGI. V was clipped by 6 bases and J by 9 bases; unmatched bases: 5. CDR3 nucleotides: TGTGCCAGCAGGACCGGGACAGGGGCTGAGCAGTTCTTC. It encodes CASRTGTGAEQFF.

The V and J genes are TRBV11-2 and TRBJ2-5; 11 bases are a match to TRBD2. The CDR3 is made up of 15 amino acids. The J segment lost 4 bases and the V segment lost 4 bases, leaving 5 bases of the junction unmatched. Germline assignment: CDR1 SGHAT and CDR2 FQNNGV. The CDR3 loop reads CASSSGTSGIETQYF. CDR3 bases: TGTGCCAGCAGCTCCGGGACTAGCGGAATAGAGACCCAGTACTTC. Filled out from reference TRBV11-2 and TRBJ2-5, the complete variable domain reads EAGVAQSPRYKIIEKRQSVAFWCNPISGHATLYWYQQILGQGPKLLIQFQNNGVVDDSQLPKDRFSAERLKGVDSTLKIQPAKLEDSAVYLCASSSGTSGIETQYFGPGTRLLVL.

This clone has more than one count but fewer than ten. The V call is TRBV18, the J call TRBJ1-2; no clear D gene. The CDR3 is 13 amino acids. The germline CDR1 and CDR2 sequences are KGHSH and LQKENI. The V gene lost 3 bases and the J gene lost 1 base, with 6 bases spanning the gap. The CDR3 DNA follows: TGTGCCAGCTCACCGAACGATAACTATGGCTACACCTTC. Amino acids: CASSPNDNYGYTF.

The chain couples TRBV5-1 to TRBJ2-1; maybe TRBD2 (5 bases). The CDR3 is 15 residues long. Germline V lookup: CDR1 SGHRS, CDR2 YFSETQ. V lost 3 bases to trimming and J lost 0 bases, with 10 bases between them. The CDR3 spells CASSYLSDSYNEQFF. CDR3 sequence (DNA): TGCGCCAGCAGCTATCTTAGCGACTCCTACAATGAGCAGTTCTTC.

The chain combines TRBV6-1 with TRBJ2-7, with TRBD2 identical over 8 bases. CDR1 MNHNS and CDR2 SASEGT come from the germline V gene. This CDR3 contains 14 residues. The V gene end was trimmed by 3 bases and the J gene end by 2 bases; junction bases not matched to a gene: 3. CDR3 nucleotide sequence: TGTGCCAGCAGTGACCGGGGGGGCGCCTACGAGCAGTACTTC. Translated, it gives CASSDRGGAYEQYF.

The V gene is TRBV5-1, the J gene TRBJ2-1, with D possibly being TRBD1 or TRBD2 (6 bases each). The V gene's germline CDR1 is SGHRS and CDR2 YFSETQ. Trimming shortened V by 1 base and J by 7 bases, and 15 bases separated the two germline ends. The CDR3 has 15 residues. The CDR3 here is CASSLKPGAANEQFF. CDR3 in DNA: TGCGCCAGCAGCTTGAAACCGGGGGCGGCGAATGAGCAGTTCTTC.

The chain recombines TRBV6-1 with TRBJ2-7; TRBD2 aligns across 9 bases. V lost 2 bases to trimming and J lost 2 bases; unmatched junction nucleotides: 10. Per the germline V gene, CDR1 is MNHNS and CDR2 is SASEGT. The CDR3 runs to 17 residues. The CDR3 loop is CASSERASGNGAYEQYF. CDR3 DNA sequence: TGTGCCAGCAGTGAACGGGCTAGCGGGAATGGGGCCTACGAGCAGTACTTC.

The chain carries TRBV28 and TRBJ1-2, with a weak D call TRBD1 (5 bases). V was trimmed by 6 bases and J by 4 bases, leaving 12 bases between them. The length of the CDR3 is 13 residues. Per the germline V gene, CDR1 is MDHEN and CDR2 is SYDVKM. This CDR3 reads CASSGTGPYGYTF. CDR3 coding DNA: TGTGCCAGCAGCGGTACAGGACCCTATGGCTACACCTTC.

The chain is built from TRBV19 and TRBJ1-2, with 7 bases that match TRBD1. CDR3 length equals 15 residues. Germline V gene lookup returns CDR1 LNHDA and CDR2 SQIVND (reference sequence). Trimming cost V 6 bases and J 6 bases; bases outside gene matches: 13. The CDR3 nucleotides read TGTGCCAGTAGCGCACGACAGGGCGGTTATAATGGCTACACCTTC. Residues: CASSARQGGYNGYTF.

The chain is built from TRBV5-8 and TRBJ2-1, with 8 bases that match TRBD2. Germline CDR1 reads SGHTS; CDR2 reads YDEGEE. The CDR3 contains 15 residues. J gave up 8 bases and V 2 bases, and 9 bases lay outside the gene matches. The CDR3 sequence: CASSFETGGRDEQFF. CDR3 sequence (DNA): TGTGCCAGCAGCTTTGAAACGGGGGGGCGGGATGAGCAGTTCTTC.

With respect to this clone: The sample has other DNA sequences that encode this CDR3 too. The J gene is TRBJ1-1, the V gene TRBV7-9; D ambiguous. The CDR3 consists of 13 residues. Germline V gene data show CDR1 as SEHNR and CDR2 as FQNEAQ (reference sequence). The V gene lost 0 bases and the J gene lost 1 base, with 3 bases spanning the gap. CDR3 loop: CASSLAGNTEAFF. In nucleotides, the CDR3 is TGTGCCAGCAGCTTAGCCGGGAACACTGAAGCTTTCTTT. Full variable domain (remainder filled in from reference TRBV7-9 and TRBJ1-1): DTGVSQNPRHKITKRGQNVTFRCDPISEHNRLYWYRQTLGQGPEFLTYFQNEAQLEKSRLLSDRFSAERPKGSFSTLEIQRTEQGDSAMYLCASSLAGNTEAFFGQGTRLTVV.

This chain joins TRBV10-1 and TRBJ2-7, with a tentative D call TRBD1 (6 bases). Germline CDR1 WNHNN, CDR2 SYGVQD (reference sequence). V was pared by 3 bases and J by 3 bases, with 12 bases between. This CDR3 is built from 14 residues. In DNA, the CDR3 is TGCGCCAGCAGTGACAGGGGTGAGGGCTACGAGCAGTACTTC. Its protein product is CASSDRGEGYEQYF.

The rearrangement uses TRBV10-3 and TRBJ2-3; D perhaps matches TRBD1 (6 bases). Trimming stripped 0 bases from V and 6 bases from J, with 22 bases between. Germline V gene lookup returns CDR1 ENHRY and CDR2 SYGVKD. This CDR3 comprises 18 residues. CDR3 protein: CAISESWSGQGNVDTQYF. The CDR3 DNA sequence: TGTGCCATCAGTGAGTCGTGGAGTGGGCAGGGGAATGTGGATACGCAGTATTTT.

The chain carries TRBV7-2 and TRBJ2-7; D gene ambiguous. Germline V lookup: CDR1 SGHTA, CDR2 FQGNSA. This CDR3 comprises 12 residues. Trimming took off 5 bases at V and 4 bases at J, with 9 bases between the two ends. The CDR3 DNA reads as TGTGCCAGCAGCCAGAGTGGGTACGAGCAGTACTTC. Its protein product is CASSQSGYEQYF.

The genes are TRBV11-2 and TRBJ2-3, with 7 bases matching TRBD1. The V gene end was trimmed by 5 bases and the J gene end by 2 bases; junction bases not matched to a gene: 4. This CDR3 comprises 14 residues. Germline CDR1 reads SGHAT; CDR2 reads FQNNGV. The CDR3 spells CASSRGTDTDTQYF. The CDR3 DNA is TGTGCCAGCAGCCGAGGGACAGACACAGATACGCAGTATTTT.

The chain combines TRBV10-1 with TRBJ2-3, with D uncertain. The CDR3 runs 12 residues. Germline V gives CDR1 WNHNN, CDR2 SYGVQD (reference sequence). V lost 2 bases and J 7 bases, leaving 7 bases between the germline ends. The DNA of the CDR3 is TGCGCCAGCAGTGAGAACGGATATACGCAGTATTTT. Protein sequence: CASSENGYTQYF.

The chain joins TRBV15 to TRBJ2-5; no reliable D call. The germline V and J ends were trimmed by 0 bases and 2 bases, with 10 bases remaining between them. Germline CDR1 is LNHNV and CDR2 is YYDKDF (reference sequence). The CDR3 has 15 residues. CDR3 sequence reads: CATSREVLAQETQYF. Written as DNA, the CDR3 is TGTGCCACCAGCAGAGAGGTCTTGGCACAAGAGACCCAGTACTTC.

The chain couples TRBV28 to TRBJ1-2; D possibly corresponds to TRBD1 (6 bases). This CDR3 has 14 amino acids. Germline V lookup: CDR1 MDHEN, CDR2 SYDVKM. Trimming removed 7 bases at V and 3 bases at J, with 15 bases between. CDR3 protein: CASNGVGQYYGYTF. The CDR3 DNA is TGTGCCAGCAATGGGGTCGGACAGTACTATGGCTACACCTTC.

CDR3 sequence reads: CASLLTGTDTQYF. The CDR3 DNA reads as TGCGCCAGCCTATTGACTGGCACAGATACGCAGTATTTT. The J gene is TRBJ2-3, the V gene TRBV5-1, with D unresolved. The CDR3 has 13 amino acids. The germline gives CDR1 SGHRS, CDR2 YFSETQ. V was shortened by 7 bases and J by 1 base, with 10 bases between the two germline ends. Full variable domain (remainder filled in from reference TRBV5-1 and TRBJ2-3): KAGVTQTPRYLIKTRGQQVTLSCSPISGHRSVSWYQQTPGQGLQFLFEYFSETQRNKGNFPGRFSGRQFSNSRSEMNVSTLELGDSALYLCASLLTGTDTQYFGPGTRLTVL.